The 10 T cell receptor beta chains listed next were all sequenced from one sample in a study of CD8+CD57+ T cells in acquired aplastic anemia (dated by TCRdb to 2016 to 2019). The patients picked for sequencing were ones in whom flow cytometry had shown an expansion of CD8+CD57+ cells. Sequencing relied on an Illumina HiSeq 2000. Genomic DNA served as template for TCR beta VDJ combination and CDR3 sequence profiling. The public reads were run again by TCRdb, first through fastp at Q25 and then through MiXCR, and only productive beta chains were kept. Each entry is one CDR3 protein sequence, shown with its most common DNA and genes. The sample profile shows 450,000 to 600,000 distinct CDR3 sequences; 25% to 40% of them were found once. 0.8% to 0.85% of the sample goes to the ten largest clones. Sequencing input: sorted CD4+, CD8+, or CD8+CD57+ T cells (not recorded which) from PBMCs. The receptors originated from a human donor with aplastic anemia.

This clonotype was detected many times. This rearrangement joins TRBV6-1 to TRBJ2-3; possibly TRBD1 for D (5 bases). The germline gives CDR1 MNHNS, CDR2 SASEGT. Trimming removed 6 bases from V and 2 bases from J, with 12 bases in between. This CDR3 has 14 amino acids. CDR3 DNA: TGTGCCAGCAGGACAGCCAAGTCCACAGATACGCAGTATTTT. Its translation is CASRTAKSTDTQYF.

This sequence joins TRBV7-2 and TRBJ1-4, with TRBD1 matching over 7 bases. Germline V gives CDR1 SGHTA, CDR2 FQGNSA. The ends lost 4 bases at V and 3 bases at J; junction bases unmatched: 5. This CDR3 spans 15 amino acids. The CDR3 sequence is CASSYPTGANEKLFF. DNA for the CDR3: TGTGCCAGCAGCTACCCTACAGGGGCTAATGAAAAACTGTTTTTT.

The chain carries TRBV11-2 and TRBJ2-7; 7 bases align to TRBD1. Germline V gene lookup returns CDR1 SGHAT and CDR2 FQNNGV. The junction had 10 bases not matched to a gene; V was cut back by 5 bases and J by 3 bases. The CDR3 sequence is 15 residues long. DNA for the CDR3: TGTGCCAGCAGCATCAGGGCAGGGGGATTCTACGAGCAGTACTTC. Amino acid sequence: CASSIRAGGFYEQYF.

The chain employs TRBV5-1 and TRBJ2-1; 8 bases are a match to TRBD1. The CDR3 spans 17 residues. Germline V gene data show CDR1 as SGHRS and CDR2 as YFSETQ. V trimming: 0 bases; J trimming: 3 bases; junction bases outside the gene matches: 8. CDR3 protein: CASSLAPRGLGYNEQFF. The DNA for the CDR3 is TGCGCCAGCAGCTTGGCCCCCAGGGGGCTCGGCTACAATGAGCAGTTCTTC.

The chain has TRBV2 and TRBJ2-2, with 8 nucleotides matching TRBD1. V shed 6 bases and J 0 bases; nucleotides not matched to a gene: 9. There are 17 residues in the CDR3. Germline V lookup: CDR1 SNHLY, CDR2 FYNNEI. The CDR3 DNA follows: TGTGCCAGCAGACCAGGGACAGGACCACCGAACACCGGGGAGCTGTTTTTT. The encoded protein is CASRPGTGPPNTGELFF.

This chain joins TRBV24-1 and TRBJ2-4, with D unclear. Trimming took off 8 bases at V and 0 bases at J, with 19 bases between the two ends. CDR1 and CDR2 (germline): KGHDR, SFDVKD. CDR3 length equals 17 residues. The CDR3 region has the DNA TGTGCCACCATTGGCTCTCTCGACGGCCTAGCCAAAAACATTCAGTACTTC. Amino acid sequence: CATIGSLDGLAKNIQYF.

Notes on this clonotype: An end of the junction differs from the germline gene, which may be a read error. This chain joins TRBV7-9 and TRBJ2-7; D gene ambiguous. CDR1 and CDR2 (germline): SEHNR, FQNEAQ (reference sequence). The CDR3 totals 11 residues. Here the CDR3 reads CACSRGDEQYF. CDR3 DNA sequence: TGTGCCTGCAGTAGAGGCGACGAGCAGTACTTC. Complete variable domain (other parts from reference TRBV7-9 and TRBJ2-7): DTGVSQNPRHKITKRGQNVTFRCDPISEHNRLYWYRQTLGQGPEFLTYFQNEAQLEKSRLLSDRFSAERPKGSFSTLEIQRTEQGDSAMYLCACSRGDEQYFGPGTRLTVT.

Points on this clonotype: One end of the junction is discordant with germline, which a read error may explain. CDR3 sequence: CASSLVLAGGTDTQYF. The DNA for the CDR3 is TGTGCCAGCAGCTTAGTCCTAGCGGGAGGCACGGATACGCAGTATTTT. This chain uses TRBV11-2 with TRBJ2-3; 11 nucleotides match TRBD2. The CDR3 is 16 residues long. Germline loops: CDR1 SGHAT, CDR2 FQNNGV.

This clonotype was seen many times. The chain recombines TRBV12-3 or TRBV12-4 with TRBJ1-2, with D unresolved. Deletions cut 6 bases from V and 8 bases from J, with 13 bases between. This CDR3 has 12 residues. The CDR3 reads CASSYMREGYTF. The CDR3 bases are TGTGCCAGCAGCTACATGCGGGAGGGCTACACCTTC.

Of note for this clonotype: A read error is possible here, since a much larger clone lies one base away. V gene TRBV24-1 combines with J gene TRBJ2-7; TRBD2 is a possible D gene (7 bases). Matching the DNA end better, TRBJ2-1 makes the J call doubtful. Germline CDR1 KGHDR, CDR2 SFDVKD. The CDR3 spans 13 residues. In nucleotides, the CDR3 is TGTGCCACCGGGGGCCGGGGGGACAATGAGCAGTTCTTC. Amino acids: CATGGRGDNEQFF.